A selection of T cell receptor beta chains follows, all from one sample in a study of blood T cell repertoires in COVID-19. TCRdb's table, derived via immunoSEQ multiplex PCR, lists solely in-frame clones and lacks some. The repertoire holds under 300,000 clones, with 83% as singletons. Specimen: peripheral blood. The receptors derive from a human donor in a cohort sampled during active COVID-19. Both conserved end residues are part of each CDR3. A D gene is named only where the DNA matches it firmly. The size field is filled for only some rows; it gives once, few, many or a size class.

>TRBD1|TRBV27|NA|TRBJ2-3|17
CASSSKSGQGRTDTQYF
TGTGCCAGCAGTTCGAAATCGGGACAGGGTAGGACAGATACGCAGTATTTT
>NA|TRBV27|NA|TRBJ2-7|18
CASSPFQIRRDFSYEQYF
TGTGCCAGCAGCCCGTTTCAAATTAGACGGGACTTCTCCTACGAGCAGTACTTC
>NA|TRBV29-1|NA|TRBJ1-1|13
CSGSQGNPTEAFF
TGCAGCGGCAGTCAGGGTAATCCCACTGAAGCTTTCTTT
>TRBD1|TRBV12-5|NA|TRBJ1-4|14
CASGMGQGDEKLFF
TGTGCTAGTGGTATGGGACAGGGAGATGAAAAACTGTTTTTT
>TRBD2|TRBV7-7|NA|TRBJ2-5|17
CASSLGLAGGWQETQYF
TGTGCTAGCAGCTTAGGACTAGCGGGAGGGTGGCAAGAGACCCAGTACTTC
>NA|TRBV7-9|NA|TRBJ1-4|14
CASSLPSTNEKLFF
TGTGCCAGCAGCTTACCTTCAACTAATGAAAAACTGTTTTTT
>TRBD1|TRBV27|NA|TRBJ2-7|14
CASSFRDRGDEQYF
TGTGCCAGCAGTTTTCGGGACAGGGGGGACGAGCAGTACTTC
>TRBD1|TRBV9|NA|TRBJ1-2|15
CASSLGGQLGYGYTF
TGTGCCAGCAGCTTAGGGGGACAGCTAGGGTATGGCTACACCTTC
>TRBD2|TRBV6-6|NA|TRBJ2-7|17
CASSRRTSGSTGYEQYF
TGTGCCAGCAGTCGACGGACTAGCGGGAGTACGGGCTACGAGCAGTACTTC
>TRBD1|TRBV7-6|NA|TRBJ2-1|17
CASSLGLRQGARNEQFF
TGTGCCAGCAGCTTAGGCCTTCGACAGGGGGCGCGGAATGAGCAGTTCTTC
>TRBD1|TRBV4-1|NA|TRBJ2-5|17
CASSHPPGQGAQETQYF
TGCGCCAGCAGCCATCCCCCGGGACAGGGGGCGCAAGAGACCCAGTACTTC
>NA|TRBV2|NA|TRBJ1-3|9
CASTNTIYF
TGTGCCAGCACGAACACCATATATTTT
>TRBD1|TRBV18|few|TRBJ2-2|16
CASSPPDRTNTGELFF
TGTGCCAGCTCACCTCCGGACAGGACGAACACCGGGGAGCTGTTTTTT
>NA|TRBV15|once|TRBJ2-7|12
CATSRSRGEQYF
TGTGCCACCAGCAGGTCTAGAGGCGAGCAGTACTTC
>NA|TRBV11-2|NA|TRBJ2-1|13
CASSLDRGDEQFF
TGTGCCAGCAGCTTAGACAGGGGGGATGAGCAGTTCTTC
>NA|TRBV24-1|NA|TRBJ2-7|18
CATSDLQRGERGGYEQYF
TGTGCCACCAGTGATTTGCAACGGGGCGAACGCGGAGGGTACGAGCAGTACTTC
>TRBD2|TRBV3-1/TRBV3-2|NA|TRBJ2-7|16
CASSQVRASGNYEQYF
TGTGCCAGCAGCCAAGTCCGGGCTAGCGGAAACTACGAGCAGTACTTC
>NA|TRBV9|NA|TRBJ2-1|14
CASSGRRFPSEQFF
TGTGCCAGCAGCGGGAGACGGTTTCCCAGTGAGCAGTTCTTC
>TRBD2|TRBV7-2|NA|TRBJ2-7|15
CASSPAGLLPYEQYF
TGTGCCAGCAGCCCCGCGGGACTACTTCCCTACGAGCAGTACTTC
>TRBD2|TRBV7-9|NA|TRBJ2-7|15
CASSPTSGSVYEQYF
TGTGCCAGCAGCCCCACCAGCGGGAGTGTATACGAGCAGTACTTC
>NA|TRBV3-1/TRBV3-2|NA|TRBJ1-1|16
CASSQLGAAVETEAFF
TGTGCCAGCAGCCAATTGGGGGCGGCTGTCGAGACTGAAGCTTTCTTT
>TRBD1|TRBV6-5|NA|TRBJ2-1|15
CASSDGTGYSGEQFF
TGTGCCAGCAGCGACGGGACAGGGTATTCGGGTGAGCAGTTCTTC
>NA|TRBV30|NA|TRBJ2-2|13
CAWTNNRDGELFF
TGTGCCTGGACTAATAATCGGGACGGGGAGCTGTTTTTT
>NA|TRBV27|NA|TRBJ1-6|13
CASSYQGNSPLHF
TGTGCCAGCAGTTACCAGGGGAATTCACCCCTCCACTTT
>TRBD2|TRBV20-1|NA|TRBJ2-3|16
CSASRLAGVDTDTQYF
TGCAGTGCTAGTCGGCTAGCGGGGGTCGACACAGATACGCAGTATTTT
>NA|TRBV6-4|NA|TRBJ2-5|14
CASSAGRDSPTQYF
TGTGCCAGCAGTGCCGGTCGGGACTCCCCGACCCAGTACTTC
>TRBD1|TRBV19|NA|TRBJ1-5|14
CASSTGTDNQPQHF
TGTGCCAGTAGTACCGGGACAGATAATCAGCCCCAGCATTTT
>NA|TRBV11-2|NA|TRBJ2-7|13
CASSYRRVYEQYF
TGTGCCAGCAGCTACCGGAGGGTGTACGAGCAGTACTTC
>TRBD1|TRBV14|NA|TRBJ2-7|20
CASSQPNPKGKGQGDYEQYF
TGTGCCAGCAGCCAGCCGAACCCAAAAGGAAAGGGACAGGGAGATTACGAGCAGTACTTC
>NA|TRBV7-9|NA|TRBJ1-5|14
CASSTSGRGQPQHF
TGTGCCAGCAGCACTTCAGGTAGGGGCCAGCCCCAGCATTTT
>NA|TRBV10-3|NA|TRBJ1-1|14
CAISPSHGITEAFF
TGTGCCATCAGTCCCTCACACGGGATCACTGAAGCTTTCTTT
>TRBD1|TRBV11-2|NA|TRBJ1-6|17
CASSLEPGGLRNSPLHF
TGTGCCAGCAGCTTAGAGCCAGGGGGGCTCAGAAATTCACCCCTCCACTTT
>TRBD2|TRBV5-4|NA|TRBJ2-3|18
CASSPTSGRSANTDTQYF
TGTGCCAGCAGCCCCACTAGCGGGAGAAGTGCGAACACAGATACGCAGTATTTT
>TRBD1|TRBV18|NA|TRBJ2-6|16
CASSPTTGVGANVLTF
TGTGCCAGCTCACCAACCACAGGGGTTGGGGCCAACGTCCTGACTTTC
>NA|TRBV12-3/TRBV12-4|NA|TRBJ2-7|11
CASSLYHEQYF
TGTGCCAGCAGTTTATATCACGAGCAGTACTTC
>NA|TRBV5-1|NA|TRBJ2-3|14
CASSAGISTDTQYF
TGCGCCAGCAGCGCCGGGATTAGCACAGATACGCAGTATTTT
>NA|TRBV5-4|NA|TRBJ1-3|16
CASSNPGFRGSNTIYF
TGTGCCAGCAGCAATCCGGGCTTCAGGGGAAGCAACACCATATATTTT
>NA|TRBV18|few|TRBJ1-2|14
CASSPEKGRGGYTF
TGTGCCAGCTCACCAGAAAAGGGGCGTGGTGGCTACACCTTC
>TRBD1|TRBV2|NA|TRBJ2-5|15
CASSVDRGLQETQYF
TGTGCCAGCAGTGTTGACAGGGGCCTTCAAGAGACCCAGTACTTC
>NA|TRBV28|few|TRBJ1-3|14
CASLGATALNTIYF
TGTGCCAGCCTAGGAGCGACGGCGCTAAACACCATATATTTT
>TRBD1|TRBV10-2|NA|TRBJ2-5|15
CASMRNTGDRETQYF
TGCGCCAGCATGAGAAATACAGGGGATCGGGAGACCCAGTACTTC
>TRBD1|TRBV7-2|NA|TRBJ2-7|14
CASSPRDRVSVQYF
TGTGCCAGCAGCCCCCGGGACAGGGTATCGGTGCAGTACTTC
>NA|TRBV7-2|few|TRBJ1-1|17
CASTDTSIRHSNTEAFF
TGTGCCAGCACCGATACATCGATCCGACATTCGAACACTGAAGCTTTCTTT
>TRBD1|TRBV18|NA|TRBJ1-2|18
CASSPVGTGLLPNYGYTF
TGTGCCAGCTCACCCGTCGGGACAGGGCTTTTACCTAACTATGGCTACACCTTC
>NA|TRBV21-1|few|TRBJ1-1|16
CASSKGQGGMNTEAFF
TGTGCCAGCAGCAAAGGGCAGGGAGGCATGAACACTGAAGCTTTCTTT
>TRBD1|TRBV7-3|NA|TRBJ2-1|15
CASSLDRQRYNEQFF
TGTGCCAGCAGCTTGGACAGGCAAAGGTACAATGAGCAGTTCTTC
>NA|TRBV4-2|NA|TRBJ1-1|13
CASLDEGGTEAFF
TGTGCCTCCCTAGACGAGGGAGGCACTGAAGCTTTCTTT
>NA|TRBV3-1/TRBV3-2|NA|TRBJ2-2|14
CASSLTRYTGELFF
TGTGCCAGCAGCCTTACTAGATACACCGGGGAGCTGTTTTTT
>TRBD1|TRBV11-3|few|TRBJ2-7|14
CASSPGQGVYEQYF
TGTGCCAGCAGCCCGGGACAGGGGGTCTACGAGCAGTACTTC
>NA|TRBV25-1|NA|TRBJ1-5|16
CASSEEPREVEQPQHF
TGTGCCAGCAGTGAAGAACCCAGGGAGGTTGAACAGCCCCAGCATTTT
>NA|TRBV14|NA|TRBJ2-1|15
CATEDLGGWYNEQFF
TGTGCCACCGAGGATCTGGGGGGTTGGTACAATGAGCAGTTCTTC
>TRBD2|TRBV6-5|NA|TRBJ2-2|14
CASHAGGLTGELFF
TGTGCCAGCCATGCGGGGGGTCTCACCGGGGAGCTGTTTTTT
>TRBD2|TRBV29-1|once|TRBJ2-1|15
CSVKRSSGVYNEQFF
TGCAGCGTCAAGAGGTCTAGCGGGGTATACAATGAGCAGTTCTTC
>NA|TRBV19|once|TRBJ1-3|14
CASTRRVPGNTIYF
TGTGCCAGCACCCGCAGGGTACCTGGAAACACCATATATTTT
>TRBD2|TRBV29-1|NA|TRBJ2-3|12
CSASGGADTQYF
TGCAGCGCTAGCGGGGGGGCAGATACGCAGTATTTT